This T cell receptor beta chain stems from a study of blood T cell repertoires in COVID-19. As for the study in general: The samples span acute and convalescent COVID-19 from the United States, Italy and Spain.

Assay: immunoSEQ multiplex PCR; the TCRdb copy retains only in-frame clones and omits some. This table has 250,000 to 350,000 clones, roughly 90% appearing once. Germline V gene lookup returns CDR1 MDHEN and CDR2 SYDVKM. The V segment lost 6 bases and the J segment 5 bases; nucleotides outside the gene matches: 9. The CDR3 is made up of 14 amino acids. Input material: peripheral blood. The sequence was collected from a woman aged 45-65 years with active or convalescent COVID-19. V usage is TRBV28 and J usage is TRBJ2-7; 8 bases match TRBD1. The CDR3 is CASRPPGTGDEQYF. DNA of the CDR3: TGTGCCAGCAGACCTCCCGGGACAGGTGACGAGCAGTACTTC.